The next 11 T cell receptor beta chains were all read from a single sample in a study of blood T cell repertoires in COVID-19. Produced via immunoSEQ multiplex PCR; TCRdb's table is partial and in-frame only. This table holds about 35,000 clones, more than 75% found once. Sequencing input: peripheral blood. Receptors were obtained from a human donor in a cohort sampled during active COVID-19.

This clone appeared a few times. This rearrangement joins TRBV12-5 to TRBJ2-7; unclear D gene. From germline, CDR1 is LGHNT and CDR2 FRNRAP. CDR3 size: 12 residues. Trimming removed 4 bases at V and 1 base at J, with 5 bases between. CDR3 in DNA: TGTGCTAGTGGTTCCCTGTCCTACGAGCAGTACTTC. It encodes CASGSLSYEQYF.

The chain uses TRBV4-1 and TRBJ1-3; possibly TRBD1 for D (6 bases). CDR3 size: 14 residues. The germline V gene encodes CDR1 MGHRA and CDR2 YSYEKL. Trimming cost V 0 bases and J 7 bases, with 10 bases left between them. In DNA, the CDR3 is TGCGCCAGCAGCCAAGAAGGGGGTGGTAACACCATATATTTT. Its protein product is CASSQEGGGNTIYF.

In this sample, this clone turned up once. The V gene is TRBV5-1, the J gene TRBJ1-5; 7 bases are a match to TRBD1. The CDR3 is made up of 14 amino acids. The V and J ends lost 3 bases and 2 bases, in that order; junction bases with no gene match: 2. CDR1 is SGHRS and CDR2 is YFSETQ in the germline V gene. In DNA, the CDR3 is TGCGCCAGCAGCTCAACAGGGGGCAATCAGCCCCAGCATTTT. Its translation is CASSSTGGNQPQHF.

The chain has TRBV28 and TRBJ1-2; D gene uncertain. The CDR3 is 13 amino acids. Trimming took off 2 bases at V and 4 bases at J, with 8 bases between the two ends. The germline V gene encodes CDR1 MDHEN and CDR2 SYDVKM. CDR3 sequence: CASSLDGIYGYTF. CDR3 sequence (DNA): TGTGCCAGCAGTTTAGACGGGATCTATGGCTACACCTTC.

The CDR3 DNA reads TGTGCCAGCAGCTTGACCCGGCCGGGGTCAACTAATGAAAAACTGTTTTTT. Amino acid sequence: CASSLTRPGSTNEKLFF. The V and J genes are TRBV5-6 and TRBJ1-4; D is ambiguous. The CDR3 has 17 residues. The ends were cut back, 1 base at V and 0 bases at J, with 13 bases in the middle. The V gene's germline CDR1 is SGHDT and CDR2 YYEEEE.

The chain combines TRBV6-5 with TRBJ2-7, with TRBD1 matching 8 bases. This CDR3 is built from 13 residues. Trimming took 7 bases from V and 3 from J; bases not matched to a gene: 5. Germline values: CDR1 MNHEY, CDR2 SVGAGI. The CDR3 sequence: CASKRTGNYEQYF. In nucleotides, the CDR3 is TGTGCCAGCAAACGGACAGGGAACTACGAGCAGTACTTC.

The V gene is TRBV28, the J gene TRBJ1-3; D call uncertain. The length of the CDR3 is 13 residues. Deletions cut 2 bases from V and 7 bases from J, with 9 bases between. The germline CDR1 and CDR2 sequences are MDHEN and SYDVKM. The CDR3 is CASSLPTVNTIYF. In nucleotides, the CDR3 is TGTGCCAGCAGTTTACCGACTGTGAACACCATATATTTT. Complete variable domain (other parts from reference TRBV28 and TRBJ1-3): DVKVTQSSRYLVKRTGEKVFLECVQDMDHENMFWYRQDPGLGLRLIYFSYDVKMKEKGDIPEGYSVSREKKERFSLILESASTNQTSMYLCASSLPTVNTIYFGEGSWLTVV.

The V and J genes are TRBV19 and TRBJ1-3; D is uncertain. Trimming shortened V by 7 bases and J by 0 bases, and 16 bases separated the two germline ends. Germline lookup yields CDR1 LNHDA and CDR2 SQIVND (reference sequence). This CDR3 is built from 16 residues. The DNA for the CDR3 is TGTGCCAGTATTAGCGTTCCCGCGAGCTCTGGAAACACCATATATTTT. It codes for CASISVPASSGNTIYF. The variable domain in full, completed from reference TRBV19 and TRBJ1-3, reads DGGITQSPKYLFRKEGQNVTLSCEQNLNHDAMYWYRQDPGQGLRLIYYSQIVNDFQKGDIAEGYSVSREKKESFPLTVTSAQKNPTAFYLCASISVPASSGNTIYFGEGSWLTVV.

This clone has only one observation. The rearrangement links TRBV28 to TRBJ2-7, with 11 bases lining up with TRBD1. The CDR3 length is 14 residues. J was trimmed by 1 base and V by 8 bases; bases with no gene match: 4. Germline V gene data show CDR1 as MDHEN and CDR2 as SYDVKM. The CDR3 sequence is CASRTGGRSYEQYF. The CDR3 nucleotides read TGTGCCAGCCGGACAGGGGGCAGGTCCTACGAGCAGTACTTC.

This clone was observed a single time. This chain joins TRBV7-3 and TRBJ2-2; 10 bases fit TRBD2. The CDR3 spans 17 residues. Looked up from germline, CDR1 is SGHTA and CDR2 is FQGTGA. V gave up 5 bases and J gave up 6 bases; unmatched junction bases: 12. In DNA, the CDR3 is TGTGCCAGCAGCCCTCAAGGGAGCGGGGGGGCCCCCGGGGAGCTGTTTTTT. Its translation is CASSPQGSGGAPGELFF.

The chain recombines TRBV19 with TRBJ2-7; possible D gene TRBD2, 7 bases. Trimming cost V 4 bases and J 2 bases, with 18 bases left between them. The CDR3 consists of 16 residues. CDR1 is LNHDA and CDR2 is SQIVND in the germline V gene (reference sequence). The CDR3 protein is CASSKKGGPITYEQYF. CDR3 DNA sequence: TGTGCCAGTAGTAAAAAGGGGGGGCCCATCACCTACGAGCAGTACTTC.